The next 16 T cell receptor beta chains were all read from a single sample in a study of glioma-infiltrating T cells. The iRepertoire nested amplicon-rescue multiplex PCR amplified TCR alpha and beta CDR3s from RNA. MiXCR, run by TCRdb on the multiplex PCR reads, gives a single entry per CDR3 protein. Of about 89,000 distinct CDR3 sequences listed, about 25% were seen once; the top ten hold over 5.5%. Sequences were obtained from glioma tissue, nonneoplastic brain tissue, or PBMCs (not recorded which). These receptors all stem from a human donor with low-grade glioma or glioblastoma, undergoing nonglioma brain surgery, or in good health (not recorded which).

This clonotype was seen repeatedly, ten times or more. The chain uses TRBV4-1 and TRBJ2-3; 7 bases are shared with TRBD2. V was pared by 3 bases and J by 0 bases, with 12 bases of the junction left unmatched. CDR3 length: 18 residues. Germline CDR1 MGHRA, CDR2 YSYEKL. The CDR3 DNA sequence: TGCGCCAGCAGCCAGTATAGCGGGCGGGGGACTAGCACAGATACGCAGTATTTT. It translates to CASSQYSGRGTSTDTQYF.

The chain is built from TRBV19 and TRBJ1-1, with a weak D call TRBD1 (5 bases). The CDR3 consists of 17 residues. Germline V CDR1 and CDR2: LNHDA, SQIVND (reference sequence). Trimming cost V 3 bases and J 7 bases, with 24 bases left between them. The CDR3 sequence: CASSMPMRGRGGVEAFF. In DNA form, the CDR3 reads TGTGCCAGTAGTATGCCTATGAGGGGCCGCGGAGGGGTTGAAGCTTTCTTT.

This clonotype was detected many times. This chain links TRBV6-1 with TRBJ2-3; D gene unclear. Trimming stripped 5 bases from V and 6 bases from J, with 12 bases between. Germline V lookup: CDR1 MNHNS, CDR2 SASEGT. The CDR3 totals 13 residues. The CDR3 reads CASSRLAGDTQYF. CDR3 DNA: TGTGCCAGCAGTAGACTCGCCGGGGATACGCAGTATTTT.

This clonotype was observed a few times. This CDR3 reads CASSLGADTHRTQYF. The CDR3, as DNA: TGTGCCAGCAGCTTAGGGGCAGACACACATAGAACCCAGTACTTC. The rearrangement uses TRBV7-9 and TRBJ2-5; no definite D call. CDR3 size: 15 residues. Germline V CDR1 and CDR2: SEHNR, FQNEAQ (reference sequence). Trimming removed 1 base at V and 8 bases at J, with 17 bases between.

For this clonotype: A much larger clone differs by one base, so this may be a read error. This rearrangement joins TRBV11-1 to TRBJ1-1; D is unclear. The CDR3 has 15 residues. V lost 1 base, J lost 4 bases, and 13 bases lay in between. Germline loops: CDR1 SGHAT, CDR2 FQDESV (reference sequence). CDR3 nucleotides: TGTGCCAGCAGCTTAGAGGCAGTTATGAGCACTGAAGCTTTCTTT. The encoded protein is CASSLEAVMSTEAFF. The variable domain in full, completed from reference TRBV11-1 and TRBJ1-1, reads EAEVAQSPRYKITEKSQAVAFWCDPISGHATLYWYRQILGQGPELLVQFQDESVVDDSQLPKDRFSAERLKGVDSTLKIQPAELGDSAMYLCASSLEAVMSTEAFFGQGTRLTVV.

This clonotype was counted at least ten times. The genes are TRBV6-1 and TRBJ1-1, with D perhaps TRBD1 (5 bases). V was clipped by 5 bases and J by 6 bases, with 16 bases between them. Germline loops: CDR1 MNHNS, CDR2 SASEGT. CDR3 size: 14 residues. CDR3 residues: CASSPIGGRAEAFF. In DNA form, the CDR3 reads TGTGCCAGCAGTCCTATTGGGGGTAGAGCTGAAGCTTTCTTT.

This clonotype was seen ten or more times. The chain is built from TRBV20-1 and TRBJ2-7; the match to TRBD2 covers 8 bases. V dropped 5 bases and J dropped 4; count of bases not matched to a gene: 13. This CDR3 has 15 residues. Germline lookup yields CDR1 DFQATT and CDR2 SNEGSKA (reference sequence). The CDR3, as DNA: TGCAGTGCTCGCCAAAGCGGGAGAGGTCGGTACGAGCAGTACTTC. Protein: CSARQSGRGRYEQYF.

The CDR3 here is CASSRTGGVGEQFF. CDR3 nucleotide sequence: TGTGCCAGCAGCAGGACAGGGGGCGTGGGTGAGCAGTTCTTC. The chain carries TRBV7-8 and TRBJ2-1, with 11 bases identical to TRBD1. Germline assignment: CDR1 SGHVS and CDR2 FQNEAQ. CDR3 size: 14 residues. Losses at the gene ends were 5 bases for V and 9 bases for J; bases not matched to a gene: 6. Filled out from reference TRBV7-8 and TRBJ2-1, the complete variable domain reads GAGVSQSPRYKVAKRGQDVALRCDPISGHVSLFWYQQALGQGPEFLTYFQNEAQLDKSGLPSDRFFAERPEGSVSTLKIQRTQQEDSAVYLCASSRTGGVGEQFFGPGTRLTVL.

V gene TRBV11-2 combines with J gene TRBJ2-7; weak D call: TRBD2 (5 bases). The CDR3 is made up of 15 amino acids. CDR1 and CDR2 (germline): SGHAT, FQNNGV. Deletions cut 2 bases from V and 1 base from J, with 12 bases between. CDR3 DNA: TGTGCCAGCAGCTTATCACAAGAGGGTTCCTACGAGCAGTACTTC. Encoded protein: CASSLSQEGSYEQYF.

With regard to this clonotype: A much larger clonotype is one base distant, so this may be a read error. The V and J genes are TRBV5-1 and TRBJ2-7; possible D gene TRBD1, 6 bases. There are 14 residues in the CDR3. The germline CDR1 and CDR2 sequences are SGHRS and YFSETQ. Written as DNA, the CDR3 is TGCGCCAGCACCTTGTACAGGGATGCCTACGAGCAGTACTTC. Its translation is CASTLYRDAYEQYF.

This clonotype was counted at least ten times. J is TRBJ2-1 and V is TRBV27; TRBD1 matches at 9 bases. This CDR3 contains 14 residues. The germline V gene has CDR1 MNHEY and CDR2 SMNVEV (reference sequence). J was trimmed by 4 bases and V by 8 bases; bases with no gene match: 6. The CDR3 region is CASATGGAYNEQFF. The CDR3 DNA reads as TGTGCCAGCGCTACAGGGGGCGCTTACAATGAGCAGTTCTTC.

Remarks on this clonotype: A read error may explain this, as a much larger clone is one base away. The V and J genes are TRBV29-1 and TRBJ2-1, with D tentatively TRBD1 or TRBD2 (5 bases each). Trimming pared 8 bases from V and 1 base from J, leaving 15 bases between. The CDR3 extends over 14 amino acids. CDR1 is SQVTM, CDR2 ANQGSEA, per germline. The CDR3 here is CSFRKGRSYNEQFF. CDR3 DNA sequence: TGCAGCTTTCGAAAGGGGAGATCCTACAATGAGCAGTTCTTC.

As regards this clonotype: The junction and the germline gene differ at one end; a read error may be behind it. The chain has TRBV12-3 or TRBV12-4 and TRBJ2-5, with D perhaps matching TRBD2 (6 bases). The CDR3 is 12 amino acids. The CDR3 coding sequence is TGTGCCAGCCGGGTACGGAACACGGGGGAGCACTTC. Protein sequence: CASRVRNTGEHF.

As concerns this clonotype: A much larger clone lies a single base off, so this may be a read error. CDR3 residues: CSAVLAANSYNEQFF. The CDR3 bases are TGCAGTGCTGTCCTAGCGGCGAACTCCTACAATGAGCAGTTCTTC. The rearrangement uses TRBV20-1 and TRBJ1-2; 7 bases align to TRBD2. The better agreement between TRBJ2-1 and the DNA end casts doubt on the J call. The CDR3 spans 15 residues. CDR1 is DFQATT and CDR2 is SNEGSKA in the germline V gene (reference sequence).

This clonotype was found many times. The V and J genes are TRBV3-1 and TRBJ2-3; D is perhaps TRBD1 (5 bases). V lost 3 bases and J 7 bases, leaving 17 bases between the germline ends. Germline loops: CDR1 LGHDT, CDR2 YNNKEL (reference sequence). This CDR3 contains 15 residues. Here the CDR3 DNA reads TGTGCCAGCAGCCACTTTGACAGTGGTAGGAATACGCAGTATTTT. It encodes CASSHFDSGRNTQYF.

The chain couples TRBV5-1 to TRBJ1-1; D ambiguous. Germline CDR1 reads SGHRS; CDR2 reads YFSETQ. CDR3 length: 14 residues. Trimming left V 1 base short and J 2 bases short, with 9 bases between. In DNA form, the CDR3 reads TGCGCCAGCAGCTTGACAGTCATAAACACTGAAGCTTTCTTT. Translating gives CASSLTVINTEAFF.